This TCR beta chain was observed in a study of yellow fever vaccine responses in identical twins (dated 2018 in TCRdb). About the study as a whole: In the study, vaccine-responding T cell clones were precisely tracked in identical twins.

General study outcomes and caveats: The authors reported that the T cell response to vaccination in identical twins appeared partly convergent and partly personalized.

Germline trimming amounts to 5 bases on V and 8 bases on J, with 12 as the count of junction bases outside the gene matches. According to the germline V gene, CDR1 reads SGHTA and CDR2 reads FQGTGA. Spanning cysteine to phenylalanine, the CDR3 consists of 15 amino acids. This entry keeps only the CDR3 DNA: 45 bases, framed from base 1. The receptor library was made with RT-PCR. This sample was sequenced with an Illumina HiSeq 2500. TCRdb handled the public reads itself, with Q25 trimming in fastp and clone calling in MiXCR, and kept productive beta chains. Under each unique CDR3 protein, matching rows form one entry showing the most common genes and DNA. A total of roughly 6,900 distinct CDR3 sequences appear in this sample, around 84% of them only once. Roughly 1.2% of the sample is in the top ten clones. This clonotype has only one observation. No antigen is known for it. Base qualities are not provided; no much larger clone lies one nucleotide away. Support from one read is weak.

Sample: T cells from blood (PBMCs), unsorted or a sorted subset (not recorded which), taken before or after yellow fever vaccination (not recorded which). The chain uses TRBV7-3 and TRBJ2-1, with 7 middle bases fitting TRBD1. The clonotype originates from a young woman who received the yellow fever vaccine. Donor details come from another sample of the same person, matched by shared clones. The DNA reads TGTGCCAGCAGCCCGTCGGGTAGGGGGCAGGATGAGCAGTTCTTC. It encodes CASSPSGRGQDEQFF.